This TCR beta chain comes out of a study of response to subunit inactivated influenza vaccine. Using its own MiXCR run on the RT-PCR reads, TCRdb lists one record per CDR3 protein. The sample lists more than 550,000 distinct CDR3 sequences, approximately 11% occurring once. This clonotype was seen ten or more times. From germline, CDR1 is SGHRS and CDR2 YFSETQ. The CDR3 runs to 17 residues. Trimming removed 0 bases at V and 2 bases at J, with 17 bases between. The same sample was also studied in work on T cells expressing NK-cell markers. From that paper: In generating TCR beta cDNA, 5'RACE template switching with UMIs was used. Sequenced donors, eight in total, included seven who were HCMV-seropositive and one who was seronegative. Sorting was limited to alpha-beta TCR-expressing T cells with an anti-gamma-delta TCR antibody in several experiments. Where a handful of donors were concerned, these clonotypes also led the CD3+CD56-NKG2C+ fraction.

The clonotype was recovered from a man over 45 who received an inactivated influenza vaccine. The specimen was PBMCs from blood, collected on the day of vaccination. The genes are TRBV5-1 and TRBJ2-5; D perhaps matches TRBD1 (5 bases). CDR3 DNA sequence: TGCGCCAGCAGCTTGGAGACAGCACTCCTTGGGCAAGAGACCCAGTACTTC. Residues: CASSLETALLGQETQYF.